Listed here is a single T cell receptor (beta chain). This receptor's antigen is unknown. No base quality information exists; no much larger clone differs at one position. Read against the paper, the sample's treatment or condition label means: in vitro stimulation with specific CMV peptide epitopes to enrich CMV-specific T cells. The data belong to a study of T cell repertoires in cytomegalovirus infection (dated by TCRdb to about 2019). About the full investigation: The peptide stimulations were aimed at well-studied HLA-B-restricted epitopes as well as recently identified HLA-C-restricted CMV epitopes, whose presentation resists viral immunomodulation. Donor HLA type was relevant to the analysis, because carriage of CMV infection together with the matching HLA type was indicated by public TCR beta signatures.

The sequencer listed for this sample is Illumina HiSeq 1500. In TCRdb, the public reads were trimmed at Q25 with fastp and aligned with MiXCR, with productive beta chains retained. All rows with the same CDR3 protein become a single entry with the most common DNA and genes. The sample includes about 55,000 distinct CDR3 sequences, with around 18% observed a single time. The ten biggest clones cover about 68% of the sample. On the study overall, not on this receptor specifically: Carriers of CMV infection plus the relevant HLA type were discriminated by the cumulative frequency of public TCR beta family members in the study cohort and in an independent roughly 400-donor cohort. The ex vivo response was dominated by HLA-C-restricted CMV-specific TCR beta clonotypes, which also provided the single most frequent clonotype in two of eight donors.

This sequence was found in a human donor in good health (CMV status not recorded). Some clones in this sample may be carry-over from other donors' samples. Specimen: CD8+ T cells from cultured PBMCs, collected from culture after CMV antigen stimulation.

The CDR3 corresponds to CASSSIAGAREQYF. The DNA sequence is TGTGCCAGCAGTTCCATAGCGGGAGCAAGAGAGCAGTACTTC. The sequence joins TRBV12-3 or TRBV12-4 to TRBJ2-7; TRBD2 aligns with 9 central bases. The CDR3 runs 14 amino acids, cysteine and phenylalanine included. Here the CDR3 DNA is all that survives: 42 bases in frame from base 1. V is cut back by 4 bases and J by 7 bases, with 8 bases in the junction unmatched.